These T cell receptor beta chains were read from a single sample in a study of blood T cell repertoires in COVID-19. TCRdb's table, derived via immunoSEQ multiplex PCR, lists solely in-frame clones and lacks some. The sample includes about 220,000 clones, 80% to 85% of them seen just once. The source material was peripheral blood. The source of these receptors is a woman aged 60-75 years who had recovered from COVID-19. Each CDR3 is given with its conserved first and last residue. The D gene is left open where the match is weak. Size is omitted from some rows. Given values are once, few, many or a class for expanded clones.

CDR3 DNA: TGTGCCAGCAGTAAACTCATGTCCTCTGGAAACACCATATATTTT; CDR3 protein: CASSKLMSSGNTIYF; CDR3 length: 15; J gene: TRBJ1-3; D gene: -; V gene: TRBV6-5; clone size: -
CDR3 DNA: TGTGCCAGCAGCAGTCGCGGCCGGGGATTGACCCAGCATTTT; CDR3 protein: CASSSRGRGLTQHF; CDR3 length: 14; J gene: TRBJ1-5; D gene: -; V gene: TRBV21-1; clone size: -
CDR3 DNA: TGTGCCATCACTCCGGGACAGGGGCGCGATAACACTGAAGCTTTCTTT; CDR3 protein: CAITPGQGRDNTEAFF; CDR3 length: 16; J gene: TRBJ1-1; D gene: TRBD1; V gene: TRBV10-3; clone size: -
CDR3 DNA: TGTGCCAGCAGCCCCTTAGGGCAGGGTAACACCGGGGAGCTGTTTTTT; CDR3 protein: CASSPLGQGNTGELFF; CDR3 length: 16; J gene: TRBJ2-2; D gene: -; V gene: TRBV14; clone size: -
CDR3 DNA: TGTGCCAGCAGCCTTCCGGGACTAGCGGCCGAGCAGTACTTC; CDR3 protein: CASSLPGLAAEQYF; CDR3 length: 14; J gene: TRBJ2-7; D gene: TRBD2; V gene: TRBV3-1/TRBV3-2; clone size: -
CDR3 DNA: TGTGCCAGCAGCCCCCGACTAGCGGCAAGGTTGCAGTTCTTC; CDR3 protein: CASSPRLAARLQFF; CDR3 length: 14; J gene: TRBJ2-1; D gene: TRBD2; V gene: TRBV9; clone size: -
CDR3 DNA: TGTGCCAGTAGTATGGGGACTAGCGGATATACCGGGGAGCTGTTTTTT; CDR3 protein: CASSMGTSGYTGELFF; CDR3 length: 16; J gene: TRBJ2-2; D gene: TRBD2; V gene: TRBV19; clone size: -
CDR3 DNA: TGCGCCAGCAGCCAAGGCCCACTAGCGGGGGACTCCTACGAGCAGTACTTC; CDR3 protein: CASSQGPLAGDSYEQYF; CDR3 length: 17; J gene: TRBJ2-7; D gene: TRBD2; V gene: TRBV4-1; clone size: -
CDR3 DNA: TGCGCCAGCAGCTCTCCGGGACTAGAAAACTACGAGCAGTACTTC; CDR3 protein: CASSSPGLENYEQYF; CDR3 length: 15; J gene: TRBJ2-7; D gene: TRBD2; V gene: TRBV5-1; clone size: -
CDR3 DNA: TGTGCCAGCAGCCAGGGGTTTAGGGGGACAGATACGCAGTATTTT; CDR3 protein: CASSQGFRGTDTQYF; CDR3 length: 15; J gene: TRBJ2-3; D gene: -; V gene: TRBV4-2; clone size: -
CDR3 DNA: TGTGCCAGCAGCTTAGGTCAGCGGGGTTTTTACAATGAGCAGTTCTTC; CDR3 protein: CASSLGQRGFYNEQFF; CDR3 length: 16; J gene: TRBJ2-1; D gene: TRBD2; V gene: TRBV11-2; clone size: -
CDR3 DNA: TGCGCCAGCAGCCAAGGGAGGGGGGGCGCTAACTATGGCTACACCTTC; CDR3 protein: CASSQGRGGANYGYTF; CDR3 length: 16; J gene: TRBJ1-2; D gene: -; V gene: TRBV4-1; clone size: -
CDR3 DNA: TGTGCCAGCAGTTACTCGAATCCAGGCAGTAATTCACCCCTCCACTTT; CDR3 protein: CASSYSNPGSNSPLHF; CDR3 length: 16; J gene: TRBJ1-6; D gene: -; V gene: TRBV6-5; clone size: -
CDR3 DNA: TGTGCCAGCAGTACCTCTCTAGGCCCAACTAATGAAAAACTGTTTTTT; CDR3 protein: CASSTSLGPTNEKLFF; CDR3 length: 16; J gene: TRBJ1-4; D gene: -; V gene: TRBV27; clone size: once
CDR3 DNA: TGCAGCGTTGAGGGGGCCGGAGGAGAAGTCAGCGAGCAGTACTTC; CDR3 protein: CSVEGAGGEVSEQYF; CDR3 length: 15; J gene: TRBJ2-7; D gene: -; V gene: TRBV29-1; clone size: -
CDR3 DNA: TGTGCCAGCAGCCACCGGGGTTCCACTGAAGCTTTCTTT; CDR3 protein: CASSHRGSTEAFF; CDR3 length: 13; J gene: TRBJ1-1; D gene: -; V gene: TRBV3-1/TRBV3-2; clone size: once
CDR3 DNA: TGTGCCAGCAGCCTCAGTAACTACGAGCAGTACTTC; CDR3 protein: CASSLSNYEQYF; CDR3 length: 12; J gene: TRBJ2-7; D gene: -; V gene: TRBV4-2; clone size: few
CDR3 DNA: TGCAGTGCTAGTTTCAGGGGACGTGGCAATCAGCCCCAGCATTTT; CDR3 protein: CSASFRGRGNQPQHF; CDR3 length: 15; J gene: TRBJ1-5; D gene: -; V gene: TRBV20-1; clone size: -
CDR3 DNA: TGTGCCAGCAGCCAAGATTTAGTGGGCAGGGGCAATCAGCCCCAGCATTTT; CDR3 protein: CASSQDLVGRGNQPQHF; CDR3 length: 17; J gene: TRBJ1-5; D gene: -; V gene: TRBV3-1/TRBV3-2; clone size: -
CDR3 DNA: TGTGCCACCAGCACCAGCGGGGACACGGGCCCCCTCGGAGCTTTCTTT; CDR3 protein: CATSTSGDTGPLGAFF; CDR3 length: 16; J gene: TRBJ1-1; D gene: -; V gene: TRBV15; clone size: -